A selection of T cell receptor beta chains follows, all from one sample in a study of OX40 agonist ivuxolimab in advanced cancers. TCRdb's table, derived via immunoSEQ multiplex PCR, lists solely in-frame clones and lacks some. The table includes 80,000 to 95,000 clones, about 86% detected once. Material: CD4+ or CD8+ T cells sorted from blood, obtained in a trial of the OX40 agonist ivuxolimab. The receptors come from an adult with an advanced solid tumor such as melanoma, head and neck, liver or kidney cancer. Both conserved end residues are part of each CDR3. D genes are given only for firm matches. Size is omitted from some rows. Given values are once, few, many or a class for expanded clones.

d_gene: .
abundance: .
v_gene: TRBV6-4
j_gene: TRBJ1-2
CDR3nt: TGTGCCAGCAGTGACTACGCGGGCGGACAGTCCTATTTAGGCTACACCTTC
CDR3aa: CASSDYAGGQSYLGYTF

d_gene: .
abundance: .
v_gene: TRBV7-9
j_gene: TRBJ2-5
CDR3nt: TGTGCCAGCAGCTTAAGGGGAGAGACCCAGTACTTC
CDR3aa: CASSLRGETQYF

d_gene: .
abundance: .
v_gene: TRBV19
j_gene: TRBJ1-2
CDR3nt: TGTGCCAGTAGTATGGATGGACGCGCTAACTATGGCTACACCTTC
CDR3aa: CASSMDGRANYGYTF

d_gene: TRBD2
abundance: .
v_gene: TRBV5-1
j_gene: TRBJ2-5
CDR3nt: TGCGCCAGCAGCTTTGGGGGGGTCCAAGAGACCCAGTACTTC
CDR3aa: CASSFGGVQETQYF

d_gene: TRBD1
abundance: .
v_gene: TRBV11-2
j_gene: TRBJ1-2
CDR3nt: TGTGCCAGCAGCTCCTACAGGACAGGGGTTGGCTACACCTTC
CDR3aa: CASSSYRTGVGYTF

d_gene: TRBD1
abundance: .
v_gene: TRBV4-1
j_gene: TRBJ2-7
CDR3nt: TGCGCCAGCAGCCTCGGACAGGGGGACAAAAACGAGCAGTACTTC
CDR3aa: CASSLGQGDKNEQYF

d_gene: TRBD2
abundance: once
v_gene: TRBV5-4
j_gene: TRBJ2-1
CDR3nt: TGTGCCAGCAGCCTGAACATACTAGCGGGGGGGCGGAATGAGCAGTTCTTC
CDR3aa: CASSLNILAGGRNEQFF

d_gene: TRBD1
abundance: .
v_gene: TRBV5-6
j_gene: TRBJ2-3
CDR3nt: TGTGCCAGCAGCTTAACAGGGGTGAGCACAGATACGCAGTATTTT
CDR3aa: CASSLTGVSTDTQYF

d_gene: .
abundance: .
v_gene: TRBV9
j_gene: TRBJ2-3
CDR3nt: TGTGCCAGCAGTGGGCAGGGGCTATCGCCCACAGATACGCAGTATTTT
CDR3aa: CASSGQGLSPTDTQYF

d_gene: .
abundance: .
v_gene: TRBV19
j_gene: TRBJ1-4
CDR3nt: TGTGCGAGCTCTACGCCGGGGGAAAAACTGTTTTTT
CDR3aa: CASSTPGEKLFF

d_gene: .
abundance: .
v_gene: TRBV11-3
j_gene: TRBJ2-7
CDR3nt: TGTGCCAGCAGCGCCCCCGGTTCAGGAAAGCACGAGCAGTACTTC
CDR3aa: CASSAPGSGKHEQYF

d_gene: .
abundance: .
v_gene: TRBV11-1
j_gene: TRBJ2-3
CDR3nt: TGTGCCAGCAGCTTAAACACAGATACGCAGTATTTT
CDR3aa: CASSLNTDTQYF

d_gene: TRBD1
abundance: .
v_gene: TRBV28
j_gene: TRBJ1-2
CDR3nt: TGTGCCAGCAGAACGGACAGGGGACCTTCTAACTATGGCTACACCTTC
CDR3aa: CASRTDRGPSNYGYTF

d_gene: .
abundance: .
v_gene: TRBV30
j_gene: TRBJ2-3
CDR3nt: TGTGCCTGGAGTTCAGCCTCAGATACGCAGTATTTT
CDR3aa: CAWSSASDTQYF

d_gene: .
abundance: .
v_gene: TRBV28
j_gene: TRBJ2-1
CDR3nt: TGTGCCAGCACCTCGGGACTTTCAGCCGTTAGCTCCTACAATGAGCAGTTCTTC
CDR3aa: CASTSGLSAVSSYNEQFF

d_gene: .
abundance: .
v_gene: TRBV7-2
j_gene: TRBJ2-7
CDR3nt: TGTGCCAGCAGCTTACTGGGCTACGAGCAGTACTTC
CDR3aa: CASSLLGYEQYF

d_gene: TRBD1
abundance: .
v_gene: TRBV2
j_gene: TRBJ1-4
CDR3nt: TGTGCCAGCAGTAGACAGGGGGGAACTAATGAAAAACTGTTTTTT
CDR3aa: CASSRQGGTNEKLFF

d_gene: TRBD1
abundance: .
v_gene: TRBV19
j_gene: TRBJ1-1
CDR3nt: TGTGCCACGTCCAGCAGGGGGGGGTCCACTGAAGCTTTCTTT
CDR3aa: CATSSRGGSTEAFF

d_gene: TRBD1
abundance: .
v_gene: TRBV5-4
j_gene: TRBJ2-5
CDR3nt: TGTGCCAGCAGCTCAAAGACAGGGGAAGAGACCCAGTACTTC
CDR3aa: CASSSKTGEETQYF

d_gene: .
abundance: .
v_gene: TRBV18
j_gene: TRBJ1-2
CDR3nt: TGTGCCAGCTCACCAGGATTGCATGGCTACACCTTC
CDR3aa: CASSPGLHGYTF

d_gene: .
abundance: .
v_gene: TRBV5-1
j_gene: TRBJ1-1
CDR3nt: TGCGCCAGCAGCTCAAACGGCCCCATGAACACTGAAGCTTTCTTT
CDR3aa: CASSSNGPMNTEAFF

d_gene: .
abundance: .
v_gene: TRBV9
j_gene: TRBJ2-2
CDR3nt: TGTGCCAGCAGCGTAGCCTCTAGGACCGGGGAGCTGTTTTTT
CDR3aa: CASSVASRTGELFF

d_gene: .
abundance: once
v_gene: TRBV5-1
j_gene: TRBJ2-3
CDR3nt: TGCGCCAGCAGCTTTGTACAGGGACGGGCCACAGATACGCAGTATTTT
CDR3aa: CASSFVQGRATDTQYF

d_gene: .
abundance: .
v_gene: TRBV2
j_gene: TRBJ1-2
CDR3nt: TGTGCCAGCAGCCTCGAACCACCAGCCAACTATGGCTACACCTTC
CDR3aa: CASSLEPPANYGYTF

d_gene: .
abundance: .
v_gene: TRBV9
j_gene: TRBJ2-7
CDR3nt: TGTGCCAGCAGCGTTAACTGGGACGGCTACGAGCAGTACTTC
CDR3aa: CASSVNWDGYEQYF

d_gene: .
abundance: .
v_gene: TRBV5-5
j_gene: TRBJ2-7
CDR3nt: TGTGCCAGCGGAAGGGGGACGAGCTACGAGCAGTACTTC
CDR3aa: CASGRGTSYEQYF

d_gene: .
abundance: few
v_gene: TRBV6-1
j_gene: TRBJ1-1
CDR3nt: TGTGCCAGCAGTCCGGGGTTGAACACTGAAGCTTTCTTT
CDR3aa: CASSPGLNTEAFF

d_gene: .
abundance: .
v_gene: TRBV28
j_gene: TRBJ2-2
CDR3nt: TGTGCCAGCAGTCCCCTGGGGGAGGCGACCGGGGAGCTGTTTTTT
CDR3aa: CASSPLGEATGELFF

d_gene: .
abundance: .
v_gene: TRBV9
j_gene: TRBJ2-3
CDR3nt: TGTGCCAGCAGCCCCCGCTGGGGCCCTACAGATACGCAGTATTTT
CDR3aa: CASSPRWGPTDTQYF

d_gene: .
abundance: .
v_gene: TRBV29-1
j_gene: TRBJ2-5
CDR3nt: TGCAGCGCCTCACAAGAGACCCAGTACTTC
CDR3aa: CSASQETQYF

d_gene: TRBD1
abundance: .
v_gene: TRBV7-9
j_gene: TRBJ2-7
CDR3nt: TGTGCCAGCAGCTACAGGGGGCCGAGCTCCTACGAGCAGTACTTC
CDR3aa: CASSYRGPSSYEQYF

d_gene: .
abundance: .
v_gene: TRBV5-1
j_gene: TRBJ2-2
CDR3nt: TGCGCCAGCAGCTTCACCAGGGCGAACACCGGGGAGCTGTTTTTT
CDR3aa: CASSFTRANTGELFF

d_gene: TRBD1
abundance: .
v_gene: TRBV11-2
j_gene: TRBJ1-2
CDR3nt: TGTGCCAGCAGCTTCACAGGGGGAGTAGGCTATGGCTACACCTTC
CDR3aa: CASSFTGGVGYGYTF

d_gene: .
abundance: .
v_gene: TRBV27
j_gene: TRBJ2-3
CDR3nt: TGTGCCAGCAGTTCACGGCAGGGCGGAGATACGCAGTATTTT
CDR3aa: CASSSRQGGDTQYF

d_gene: .
abundance: .
v_gene: TRBV29-1
j_gene: TRBJ1-1
CDR3nt: TGCAGCGTTGATGGACACCAGAACACTGAAGCTTTCTTT
CDR3aa: CSVDGHQNTEAFF

d_gene: .
abundance: .
v_gene: TRBV28
j_gene: TRBJ2-7
CDR3nt: TGTGCCAGCGAACAGGCTCGGTACGAGCAGTACTTC
CDR3aa: CASEQARYEQYF

d_gene: .
abundance: .
v_gene: TRBV27
j_gene: TRBJ1-1
CDR3nt: TGTGCCCCTCAACTATACGAGGGGACAACTGAAGCTTTCTTT
CDR3aa: CAPQLYEGTTEAFF

d_gene: TRBD2
abundance: .
v_gene: TRBV29-1
j_gene: TRBJ2-2
CDR3nt: TGCAGCGCAAGGACTAGCGGACTCACCGGGGAGCTGTTTTTT
CDR3aa: CSARTSGLTGELFF

d_gene: .
abundance: .
v_gene: TRBV5-1
j_gene: TRBJ2-2
CDR3nt: TGCGCCAGCAGCTTGCCCACAGGGTCCGGGGAGCTGTTTTTT
CDR3aa: CASSLPTGSGELFF

d_gene: .
abundance: .
v_gene: TRBV5-5
j_gene: TRBJ2-3
CDR3nt: TGTGCCAGCAGCTTGATGGATCCCATTAGCACAGATACGCAGTATTTT
CDR3aa: CASSLMDPISTDTQYF

d_gene: TRBD1
abundance: few
v_gene: TRBV7-2
j_gene: TRBJ1-2
CDR3nt: TGTGCCAGCAGCGCACGACAGGGTGGTCGGAACGGCTATGGCTACACCTTC
CDR3aa: CASSARQGGRNGYGYTF

d_gene: .
abundance: .
v_gene: TRBV27
j_gene: TRBJ1-5
CDR3nt: TGTGCCAGCCGAAGACGGGGTAATCAGCCCCAGCATTTT
CDR3aa: CASRRRGNQPQHF

d_gene: TRBD1
abundance: .
v_gene: TRBV6-5
j_gene: TRBJ1-6
CDR3nt: TGTGCCAGCAGTCAGACCGGGACAGGGGCTTCACCCCTCCACTTT
CDR3aa: CASSQTGTGASPLHF

d_gene: TRBD1
abundance: .
v_gene: TRBV27
j_gene: TRBJ1-1
CDR3nt: TGTGCCAGCAGTTTATCTACCACAGGGGACGCTGAAGCTTTCTTT
CDR3aa: CASSLSTTGDAEAFF

d_gene: TRBD1
abundance: few
v_gene: TRBV6-5
j_gene: TRBJ1-6
CDR3nt: TGTGCCAGCAGGCCCGGGACAGCGCTTAGTTCACCCCTCCACTTT
CDR3aa: CASRPGTALSSPLHF

d_gene: TRBD1
abundance: .
v_gene: TRBV7-2
j_gene: TRBJ2-2
CDR3nt: TGTGCCAGCAGCTTAAGAGGGGGCCGGAACACCGGGGAGCTGTTTTTT
CDR3aa: CASSLRGGRNTGELFF

d_gene: .
abundance: .
v_gene: TRBV5-6
j_gene: TRBJ2-3
CDR3nt: TGTGCCAGCACTCGCCGGCAGTACACAGATACGCAGTATTTT
CDR3aa: CASTRRQYTDTQYF

d_gene: .
abundance: .
v_gene: TRBV6-6
j_gene: TRBJ2-2
CDR3nt: TGTGCCAGCAGCCTACTGGGCGGCGCGAACACCGGGGAGCTGTTTTTT
CDR3aa: CASSLLGGANTGELFF

d_gene: .
abundance: .
v_gene: TRBV4-2
j_gene: TRBJ1-2
CDR3nt: TGTGCCAGCAGCCAAGACGTAAGAACAGGGTGGAATGGCTACACCTTC
CDR3aa: CASSQDVRTGWNGYTF